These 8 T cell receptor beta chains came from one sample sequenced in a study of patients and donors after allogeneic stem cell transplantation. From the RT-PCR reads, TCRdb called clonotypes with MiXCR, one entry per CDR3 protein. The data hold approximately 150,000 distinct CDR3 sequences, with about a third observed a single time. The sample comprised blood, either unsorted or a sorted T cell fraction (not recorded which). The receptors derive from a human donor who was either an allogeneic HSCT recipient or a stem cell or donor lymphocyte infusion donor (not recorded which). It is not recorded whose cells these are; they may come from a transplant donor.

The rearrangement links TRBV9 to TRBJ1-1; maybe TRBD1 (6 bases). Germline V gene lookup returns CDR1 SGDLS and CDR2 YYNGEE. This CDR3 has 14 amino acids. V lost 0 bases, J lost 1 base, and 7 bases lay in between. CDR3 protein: CASSVGDTNTEAFF. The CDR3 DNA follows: TGTGCCAGCAGCGTAGGGGACACGAACACTGAAGCTTTCTTT. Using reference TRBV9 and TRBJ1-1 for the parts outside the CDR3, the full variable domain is DSGVTQTPKHLITATGQRVTLRCSPRSGDLSVYWYQQSLDQGLQFLIQYYNGEERAKGNILERFSAQQFPDLHSELNLSSLELGDSALYFCASSVGDTNTEAFFGQGTRLTVV.

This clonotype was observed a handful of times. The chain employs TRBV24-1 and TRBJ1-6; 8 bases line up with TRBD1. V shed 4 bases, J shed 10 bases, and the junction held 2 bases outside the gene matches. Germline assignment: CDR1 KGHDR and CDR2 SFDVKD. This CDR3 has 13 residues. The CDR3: CATSENRGSPLHF. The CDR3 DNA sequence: TGTGCCACCAGTGAAAACAGGGGGTCACCCCTCCACTTT.

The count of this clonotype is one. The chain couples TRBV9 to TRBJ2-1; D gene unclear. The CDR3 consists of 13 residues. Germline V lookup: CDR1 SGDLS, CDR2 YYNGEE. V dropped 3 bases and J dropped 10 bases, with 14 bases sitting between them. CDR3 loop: CASSGLLSLEQFF. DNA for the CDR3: TGTGCCAGCAGCGGGCTACTATCCTTAGAGCAGTTCTTC.

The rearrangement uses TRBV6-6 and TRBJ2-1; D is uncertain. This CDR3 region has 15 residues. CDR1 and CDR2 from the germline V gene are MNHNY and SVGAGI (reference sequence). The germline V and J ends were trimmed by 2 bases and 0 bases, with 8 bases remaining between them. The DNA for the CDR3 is TGTGCCAGCAGTTACGACCGCAGCTCCTACAATGAGCAGTTCTTC. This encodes CASSYDRSSYNEQFF.

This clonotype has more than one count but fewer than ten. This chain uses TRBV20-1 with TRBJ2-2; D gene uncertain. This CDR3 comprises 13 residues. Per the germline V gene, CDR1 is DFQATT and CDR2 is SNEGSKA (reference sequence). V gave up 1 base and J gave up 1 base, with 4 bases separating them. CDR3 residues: CSARAGNTGELFF. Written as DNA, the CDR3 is TGCAGTGCTAGAGCGGGGAACACCGGGGAGCTGTTTTTT.

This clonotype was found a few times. In nucleotides, the CDR3 is TGCAGTGCTAGGGAGGGGCCCCATGACATTCAGTACTTC. This gives the protein CSAREGPHDIQYF. The J gene is TRBJ2-4, the V gene TRBV20-1; tentatively, D is TRBD2 (6 bases). CDR3 length equals 13 residues. Germline CDR1 DFQATT, CDR2 SNEGSKA (reference sequence). Trimming took off 3 bases at V and 8 bases at J, with 14 bases between the two ends.

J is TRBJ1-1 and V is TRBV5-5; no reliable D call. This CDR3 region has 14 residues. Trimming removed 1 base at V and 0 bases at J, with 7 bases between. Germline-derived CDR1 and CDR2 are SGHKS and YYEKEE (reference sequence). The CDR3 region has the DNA TGTGCCAGCAGCTTGATCCGAATGAACACTGAAGCTTTCTTT. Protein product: CASSLIRMNTEAFF.

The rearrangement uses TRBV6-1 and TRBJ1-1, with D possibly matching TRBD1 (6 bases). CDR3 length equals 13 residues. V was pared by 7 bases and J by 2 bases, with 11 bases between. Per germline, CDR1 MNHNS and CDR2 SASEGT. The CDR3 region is CASNGGPNTEAFF. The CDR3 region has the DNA TGTGCCAGCAACGGGGGCCCTAACACTGAAGCTTTCTTT.